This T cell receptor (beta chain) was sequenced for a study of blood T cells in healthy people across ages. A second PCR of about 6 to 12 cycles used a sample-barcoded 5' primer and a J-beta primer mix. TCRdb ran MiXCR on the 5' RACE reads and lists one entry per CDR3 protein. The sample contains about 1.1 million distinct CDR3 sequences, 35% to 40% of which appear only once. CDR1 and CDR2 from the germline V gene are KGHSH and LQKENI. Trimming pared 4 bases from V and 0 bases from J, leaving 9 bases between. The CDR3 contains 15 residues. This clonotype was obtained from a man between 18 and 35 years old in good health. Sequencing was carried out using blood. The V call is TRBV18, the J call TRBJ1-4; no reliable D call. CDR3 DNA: TGTGCCAGCTCACTTTCGTCCGCAACTAATGAAAAACTGTTTTTT. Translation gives CASSLSSATNEKLFF.